Sequencing of this T cell receptor beta chain was carried out in a study of blood T cells in healthy people across ages. The sample holds a few counts of this clonotype. Its antigen is still unknown. The authors ran a second PCR of about 7 to 11 cycles using a sample-barcoded 5' primer and a J-beta primer mix. TCRdb called the 5' RACE reads again in MiXCR, with one record for every CDR3 protein. This sample carries 650,000 to 1,000,000 distinct CDR3 sequences, 46% of them seen once, and the ten largest clones take 15% to 20%. Study-level results: Observed TCR beta diversity showed a strong correlation with the percentage of naive T cells as measured by flow cytometry.

This CDR3 has 16 residues. Germline-derived CDR1 and CDR2 are MNHNS and SASEGT. V was pared by 1 base and J by 3 bases, with 14 bases between. This receptor was obtained from an elderly man in good health. The sample comprised blood. The rearrangement links TRBV6-1 to TRBJ2-3; D uncertain. CDR3 amino acids: CASSEGIVRATDTQYF. CDR3 sequence (DNA): TGTGCCAGCAGTGAAGGTATAGTTCGTGCGACAGATACGCAGTATTTT.